This T cell receptor beta chain was sequenced for a study of T cell responses to AZD1222 COVID-19 vaccine. Study-level results: Females made up more of the donors, who were largely white British, and clonal diversity may have come out too low. Close to half of spike-specific TCRs reportedly recognize unmutated variant regions. Sampling captured repertoires only after the peak T cell response.

Notes on this clone: The antigen is unknown.

The CDR3 is made up of 12 amino acids. CDR1 is MNHEY and CDR2 is SVGAGI in the germline V gene. Trimming removed 6 bases from V and 4 bases from J, with 7 bases in between. Assay: immunoSEQ multiplex PCR; the TCRdb copy retains only in-frame clones and omits some. The sample shows 95,000 to 150,000 clones, 80% to 90% of them seen only once. The chain combines TRBV6-5 with TRBJ1-5, with no clear D. The sequence was obtained from an adult in good health. The specimen comprised peripheral blood, sampled on day 0 of MenACWY control vaccination. CDR3 sequence reads: CASRGWNQPQHF. The DNA of the CDR3 is TGTGCCAGCAGGGGATGGAATCAGCCCCAGCATTTT.